Described below is a single T cell receptor beta chain sequence and its context. Antigen specificity is unknown. Only in-frame clones appear in the TCRdb table, and some are missing; sequencing was by immunoSEQ multiplex PCR. The sample records roughly 58,000 clones, 87% being singletons. The data derive from a study of lymphopenia after photon versus proton radiotherapy. Germline V gene lookup returns CDR1 SGHNT and CDR2 YYREEE (reference sequence). Trimming cost V 1 base and J 10 bases; bases outside gene matches: 4. CDR3 length: 14 amino acids. Study observations and caveats: Post-nadir TCR diversity decline inversely tracked overall survival among those who died. After lymphocyte nadir, photon-treated repertoires showed oligoclonal expansion, especially CD8+ Temra.

This specimen consisted of peripheral blood, obtained from a patient treated with proton-based radiotherapy. The chain combines TRBV5-4 with TRBJ2-1; 11 bases align to TRBD2. The receptor was derived from a man older than 75 with esophageal cancer. The CDR3 coding sequence is TGTGCCAGCAGCTTGATTAGCGGGGGGGTCGAGCAGTTCTTC. As protein: CASSLISGGVEQFF.